The sequence of this T cell receptor (beta chain) was determined in a study of CD8+ T cells in alopecia areata listed by TCRdb under 2018. For context, the study as a whole: The treated patients, all with moderate-to-severe alopecia areata, were enrolled in an open-label pilot trial of oral tofacitinib given at 5 to 10 mg twice daily. On the human side, TCRbeta sequencing was run on scalp tissue and on sorted CD4+ and CD8+ peripheral blood T cells from healthy controls and from alopecia areata patients with either patchy or totalis/universalis disease. immunoSEQ multiplex PCR using 35 Vbeta forward primers and 13 Jbeta reverse primers was used to amplify TCRbeta CDR3 regions. The RNA source kit depended on sample type: the PAXgene miRNA kit for fixed scalp, the miRNeasy kit for PBMCs, and the RNeasy kit for mouse skin. In treated patients, disease severity was measured using the SALT score, which gives the percentage of scalp surface area affected. Clonality in the scalp was compared among normal scalp (n=4), patchy alopecia areata scalp (n=8), and alopecia totalis/universalis scalp (n=8). The study used high-throughput TCRbeta sequencing to examine T cell clonal expansion in alopecia areata, in both the C3H/HeJ mouse model and human patients. Biopsies were taken from tofacitinib-treated patients at baseline and again at 4 and 24 weeks into treatment, and several of those patients also had a later scalp biopsy. Patients received tofacitinib for 6 to 18 months and were then followed off drug for 6 months to check for delayed response and recurrence. Points the paper makes about the study in general: Unlike mouse skin, which is dominated by gammadelta T cells, normal human skin has resident alphabeta T cells that are also sequenced, and this complicates analysis of the scalp TCR repertoire. TCR sequences shared between patients were less clear than in mice, possibly partly because of HLA diversity in the patient population. Compared with normal scalp, lesional scalp, particularly in alopecia totalis/universalis, had higher clonality and more expanded CD8+ clones, which suggests antigenic drive. During tofacitinib treatment, many expanded lesional clones stuck around in both scalp and blood, and this persistence may partly explain why relapse happens after treatment is stopped. Scalp clonality and the number of expanded CD8+ clones among the top 100 scalp clones were significantly decreased by tofacitinib. Because the treated cohort was small and had only one nonresponder, larger studies are needed to examine links between baseline CD8+ expansion and response.

CDR1 and CDR2 (SGDLS, YYNGEE) derive from the germline V gene. The CDR3 sequence holds 14 residues, the cysteine and phenylalanine included. Only the CDR3 DNA is retained, 42 bases long and in frame from the first base. V is cut back by 0 bases and J by 5 bases, with 2 bases in the junction unmatched. Regarding this clone: Its recognized antigen is unknown. The sample holds no much larger clone one base away, and base qualities are not on file.

This specimen's treatment or condition label, per the study, means: oral pan-JAK inhibitor, 5-10 mg twice daily. Peripheral blood and lesional scalp punch biopsies were obtained from patients with alopecia areata. PBMCs were isolated by density centrifugation and stained for CD3, CD4 and CD8, after which CD4+ and CD8+ T cells were sorted on a FACSAria. The library was prepared using the immunoSEQ multiplex PCR assay. RNA was extracted from all samples and reverse transcribed into cDNA as template for TCR sequencing. First-strand cDNA was synthesized using SuperScript III with a 2:1 mix of oligo-dT and random hexamers. A synthetic immune receptor repertoire was used to measure amplification bias, and any remaining bias was corrected computationally. On the study's bioinformatics: After raw reads were preprocessed to remove errors, the CDR3 was defined following IMGT conventions as running from the conserved cysteine to phenylalanine. Clonality was computed by normalizing Shannon entropy by log2 of the number of productive unique TCRs and subtracting the result from 1. CD4 or CD8 identity of scalp clones was inferred by cross-referencing scalp TCRbeta sequences with sorted blood CD4 and CD8 repertoires. This is the immuneACCESS table as TCRdb keeps it, with only in-frame sequences that have V and J called. A part of the clones is gone; compared with another copy, unresolved V genes explain less than half, and the rest is unexplained. That table supplies the V and J calls and clone size; D and trimming were determined from the DNA. The sample has approximately 65,000 clones on record, around 45% of them singletons. Roughly 22% of the sample goes to the ten largest clones.

Specimen: CD8+ T cells sorted from blood, collected between weeks 36 and 40, from a patient treated with tofacitinib. The receptor was isolated from a human donor with alopecia areata. The chain is encoded by TRBV9 joined to TRBJ2-1; TRBD1 aligns with 7 central bases. DNA sequence: TGTGCCAGCAGCGTAGCTGGGACAGACAATGAGCAGTTCTTC. Translated, it gives CASSVAGTDNEQFF.